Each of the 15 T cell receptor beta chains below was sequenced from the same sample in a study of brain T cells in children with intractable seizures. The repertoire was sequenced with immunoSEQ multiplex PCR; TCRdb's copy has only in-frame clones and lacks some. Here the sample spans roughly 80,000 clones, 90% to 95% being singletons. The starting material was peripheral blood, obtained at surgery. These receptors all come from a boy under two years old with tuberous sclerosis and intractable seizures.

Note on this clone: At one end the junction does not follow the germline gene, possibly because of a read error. This CDR3 reads CASSLARPGELTIF. CDR3 sequence (DNA): TGCGCCAGCAGCTTGGCTCGGCCAGGGGAACTAACTATCTTC. V gene TRBV5-1 combines with J gene TRBJ1-2; perhaps TRBD1 as D (6 bases). The CDR3 runs 14 residues. Germline assignment: CDR1 SGHRS and CDR2 YFSETQ.

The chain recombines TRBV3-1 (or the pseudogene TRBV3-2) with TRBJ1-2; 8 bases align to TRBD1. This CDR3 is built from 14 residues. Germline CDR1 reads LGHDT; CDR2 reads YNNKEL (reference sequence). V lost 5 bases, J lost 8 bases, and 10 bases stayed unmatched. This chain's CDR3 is CASSVSLTGEGYTF. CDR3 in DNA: TGTGCCAGCAGCGTTTCCCTGACAGGGGAAGGCTACACCTTC.

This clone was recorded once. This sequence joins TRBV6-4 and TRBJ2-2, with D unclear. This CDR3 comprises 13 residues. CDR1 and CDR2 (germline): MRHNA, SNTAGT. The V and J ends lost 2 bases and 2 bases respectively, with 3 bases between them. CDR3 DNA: TGTGCCAGCAGTGACACTAACACCGGGGAGCTGTTTTTT. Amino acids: CASSDTNTGELFF.

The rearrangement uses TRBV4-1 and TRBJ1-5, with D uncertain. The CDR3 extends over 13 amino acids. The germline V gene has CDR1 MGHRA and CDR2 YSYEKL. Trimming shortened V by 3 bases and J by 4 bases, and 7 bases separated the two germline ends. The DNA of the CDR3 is TGCGCCAGCAGCCAGGGCCTAAATCAGCCCCAGCATTTT. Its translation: CASSQGLNQPQHF.

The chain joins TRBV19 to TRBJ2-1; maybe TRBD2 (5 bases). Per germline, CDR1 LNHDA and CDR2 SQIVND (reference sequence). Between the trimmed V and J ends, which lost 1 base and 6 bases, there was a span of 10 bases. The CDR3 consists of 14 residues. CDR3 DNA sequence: TGTGCCAGTAGTATAGCTAGCAATCCCAATGAGCAGTTCTTC. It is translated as CASSIASNPNEQFF.

The CDR3 DNA reads TGTGCCAGCAGCCCCGACAGGGGTTTCACCGGGGAGCTGTTTTTT. It encodes CASSPDRGFTGELFF. This chain connects TRBV7-2 to TRBJ2-2; 8 nucleotides align to TRBD1. V lost 5 bases, J lost 4 bases, and 6 bases stayed unmatched. CDR1 and CDR2 (germline): SGHTA, FQGNSA. The CDR3 covers 15 residues.

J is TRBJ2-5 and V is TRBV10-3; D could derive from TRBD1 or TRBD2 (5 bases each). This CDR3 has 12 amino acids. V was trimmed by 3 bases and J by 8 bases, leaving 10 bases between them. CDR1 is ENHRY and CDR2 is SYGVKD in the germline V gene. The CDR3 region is CAISDSGDTQYF. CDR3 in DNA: TGTGCCATCAGTGATTCCGGGGACACCCAGTACTTC.

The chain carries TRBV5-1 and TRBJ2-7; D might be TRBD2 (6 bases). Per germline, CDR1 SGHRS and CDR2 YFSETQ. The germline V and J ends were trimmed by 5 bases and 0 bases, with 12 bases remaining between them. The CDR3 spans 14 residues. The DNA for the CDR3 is TGCGCCAGCAGGGACGGGAGACACTCCTACGAGCAGTACTTC. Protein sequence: CASRDGRHSYEQYF.

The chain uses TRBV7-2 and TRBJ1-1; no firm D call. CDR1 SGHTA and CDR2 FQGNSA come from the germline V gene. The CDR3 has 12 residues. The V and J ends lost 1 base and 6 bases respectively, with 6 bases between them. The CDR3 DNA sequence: TGTGCCAGCAGCTTAGGTCCCCCTGAAGCTTTCTTT. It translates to CASSLGPPEAFF.

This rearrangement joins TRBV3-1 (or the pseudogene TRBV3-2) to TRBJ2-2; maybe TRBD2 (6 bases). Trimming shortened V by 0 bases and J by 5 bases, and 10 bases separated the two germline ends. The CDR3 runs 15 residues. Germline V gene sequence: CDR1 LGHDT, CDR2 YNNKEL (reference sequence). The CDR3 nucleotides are TGTGCCAGCAGCCAAGATTGGGCGGGGACCGGGGAGCTGTTTTTT. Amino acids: CASSQDWAGTGELFF.

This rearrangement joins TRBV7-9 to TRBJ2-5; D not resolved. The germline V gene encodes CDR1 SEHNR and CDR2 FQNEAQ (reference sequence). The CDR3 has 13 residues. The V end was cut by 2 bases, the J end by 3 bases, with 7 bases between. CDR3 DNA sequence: TGTGCCAGCAGCTTACGGACGGAAGAGACCCAGTACTTC. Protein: CASSLRTEETQYF.

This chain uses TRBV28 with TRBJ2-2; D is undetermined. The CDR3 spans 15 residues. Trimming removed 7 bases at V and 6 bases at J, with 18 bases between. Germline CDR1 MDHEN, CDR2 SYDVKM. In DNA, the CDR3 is TGTGCCAGCACGCCCCAGGCTATTGAGGCCGGGGAGCTGTTTTTT. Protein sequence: CASTPQAIEAGELFF.

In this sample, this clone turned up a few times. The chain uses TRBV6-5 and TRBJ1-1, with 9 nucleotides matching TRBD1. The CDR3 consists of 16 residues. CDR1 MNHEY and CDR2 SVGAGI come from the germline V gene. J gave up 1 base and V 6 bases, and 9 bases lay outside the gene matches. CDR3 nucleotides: TGTGCCAGCAGGTACCGGGGACAGGGCAAGAACACTGAAGCTTTCTTT. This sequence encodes CASRYRGQGKNTEAFF.

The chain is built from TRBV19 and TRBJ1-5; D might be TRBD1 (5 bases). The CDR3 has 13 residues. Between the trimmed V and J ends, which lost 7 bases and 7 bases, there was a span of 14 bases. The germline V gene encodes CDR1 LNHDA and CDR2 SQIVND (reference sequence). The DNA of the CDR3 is TGTGCCAGTAACTTGCCGGGACGACAGCCCCAGCATTTT. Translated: CASNLPGRQPQHF.

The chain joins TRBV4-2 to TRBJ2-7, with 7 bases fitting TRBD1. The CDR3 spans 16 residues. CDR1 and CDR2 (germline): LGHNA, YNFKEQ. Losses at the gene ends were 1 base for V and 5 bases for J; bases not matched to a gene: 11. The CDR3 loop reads CASSQVVLQGTDEQYF. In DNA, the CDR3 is TGTGCCAGCAGCCAAGTGGTCTTACAGGGGACCGACGAGCAGTACTTC.